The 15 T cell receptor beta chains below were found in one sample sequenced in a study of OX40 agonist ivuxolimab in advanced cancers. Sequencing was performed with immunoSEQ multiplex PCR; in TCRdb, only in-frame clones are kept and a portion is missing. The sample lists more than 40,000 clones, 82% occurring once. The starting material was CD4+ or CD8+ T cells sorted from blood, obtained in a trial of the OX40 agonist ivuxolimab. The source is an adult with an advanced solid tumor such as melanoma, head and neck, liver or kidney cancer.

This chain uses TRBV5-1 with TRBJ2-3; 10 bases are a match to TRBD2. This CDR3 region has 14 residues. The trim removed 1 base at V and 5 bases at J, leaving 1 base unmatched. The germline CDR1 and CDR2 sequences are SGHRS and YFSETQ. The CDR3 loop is CASSLSSGGDTQYF. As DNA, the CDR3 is TGCGCCAGCAGCTTGTCTAGCGGGGGAGATACGCAGTATTTT.

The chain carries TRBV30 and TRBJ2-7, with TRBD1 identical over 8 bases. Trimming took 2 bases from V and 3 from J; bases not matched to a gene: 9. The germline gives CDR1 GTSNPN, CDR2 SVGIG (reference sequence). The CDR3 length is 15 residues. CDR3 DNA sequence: TGTGCCTGGAGTTGGGGACAGGCCAGGGGCTACGAGCAGTACTTC. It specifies CAWSWGQARGYEQYF. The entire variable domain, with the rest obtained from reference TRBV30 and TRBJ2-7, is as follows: SQTIHQWPATLVQPVGSPLSLECTVEGTSNPNLYWYRQAAGRGLQLLFYSVGIGQISSEVPQNLSASRPQDRQFILSSKKLLLSDSGFYLCAWSWGQARGYEQYFGPGTRLTVT.

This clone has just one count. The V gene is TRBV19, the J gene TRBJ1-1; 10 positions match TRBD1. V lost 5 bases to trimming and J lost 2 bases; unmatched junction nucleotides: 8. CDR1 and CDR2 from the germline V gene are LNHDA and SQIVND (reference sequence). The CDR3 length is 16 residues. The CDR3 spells CASSPGTGAPNTEAFF. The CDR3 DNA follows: TGTGCCAGTAGTCCAGGGACAGGGGCCCCCAACACTGAAGCTTTCTTT.

The DNA of the CDR3 is TGTGCCAGCTCACTCGGGAGCGGCGCGCCTGAAGCTTTCTTT. This gives the protein CASSLGSGAPEAFF. The gene calls are TRBV18 and TRBJ1-1; D is unresolved. Deletions cut 4 bases from V and 6 bases from J, with 15 bases between. The CDR3 sequence is 14 residues long. The V gene's germline CDR1 is KGHSH and CDR2 LQKENI. Based on the CDR3 plus reference TRBV18 and TRBJ1-1, the full variable domain is NAGVMQNPRHLVRRRGQEARLRCSPMKGHSHVYWYRQLPEEGLKFMVYLQKENIIDESGMPKERFSAEFPKEGPSILRIQQVVRGDSAAYFCASSLGSGAPEAFFGQGTRLTVV.

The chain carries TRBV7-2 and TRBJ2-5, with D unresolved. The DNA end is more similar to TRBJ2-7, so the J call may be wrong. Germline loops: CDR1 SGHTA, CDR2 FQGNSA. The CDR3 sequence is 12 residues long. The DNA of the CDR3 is TGTGCCAGCAGGGCGGAATCCTACGAGCAGTACTTC. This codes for CASRAESYEQYF.

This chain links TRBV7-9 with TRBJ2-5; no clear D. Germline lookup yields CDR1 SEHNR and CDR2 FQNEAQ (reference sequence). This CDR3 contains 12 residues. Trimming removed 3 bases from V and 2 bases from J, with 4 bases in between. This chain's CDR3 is CASSFGQETQYF. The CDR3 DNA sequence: TGTGCCAGCAGCTTCGGGCAAGAGACCCAGTACTTC.

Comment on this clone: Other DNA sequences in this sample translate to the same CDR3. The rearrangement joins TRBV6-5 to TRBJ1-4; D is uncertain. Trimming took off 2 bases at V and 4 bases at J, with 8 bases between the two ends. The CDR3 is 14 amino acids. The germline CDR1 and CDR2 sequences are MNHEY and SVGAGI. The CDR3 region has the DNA TGTGCCAGCAGTTACGGCGTTCATAATGAAAAACTGTTTTTT. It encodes CASSYGVHNEKLFF.

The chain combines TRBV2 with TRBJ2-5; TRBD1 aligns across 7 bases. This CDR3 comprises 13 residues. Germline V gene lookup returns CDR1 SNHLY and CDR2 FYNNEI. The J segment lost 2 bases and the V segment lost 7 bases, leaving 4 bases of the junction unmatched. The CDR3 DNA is TGTGCCAGCAACAGGGGCCGACAAGAGACCCAGTACTTC. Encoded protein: CASNRGRQETQYF.

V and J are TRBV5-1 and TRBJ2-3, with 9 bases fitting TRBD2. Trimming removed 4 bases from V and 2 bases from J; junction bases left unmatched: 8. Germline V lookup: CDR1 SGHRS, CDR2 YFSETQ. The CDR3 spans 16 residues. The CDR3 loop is CASSVQRGAHTDTQYF. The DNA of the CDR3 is TGCGCCAGCAGCGTTCAGCGGGGGGCCCACACAGATACGCAGTATTTT.

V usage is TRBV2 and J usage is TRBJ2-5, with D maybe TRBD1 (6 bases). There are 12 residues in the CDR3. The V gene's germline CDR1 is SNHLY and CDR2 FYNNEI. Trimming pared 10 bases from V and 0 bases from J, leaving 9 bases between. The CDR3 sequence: CATRDNQETQYF. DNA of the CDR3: TGTGCCACCCGGGACAACCAAGAGACCCAGTACTTC. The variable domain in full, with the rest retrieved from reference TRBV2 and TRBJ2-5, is EPEVTQTPSHQVTQMGQEVILRCVPISNHLYFYWYRQILGQKVEFLVSFYNNEISEKSEIFDDQFSVERPDGSNFTLKIRSTKLEDSAMYFCATRDNQETQYFGPGTRLLVL.

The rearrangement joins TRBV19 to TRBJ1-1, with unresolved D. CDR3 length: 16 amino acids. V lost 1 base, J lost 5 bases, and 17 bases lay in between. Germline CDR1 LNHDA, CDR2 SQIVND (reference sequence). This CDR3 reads CASSIGFGQKETEAFF. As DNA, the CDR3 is TGTGCCAGTAGTATAGGTTTCGGCCAGAAGGAGACTGAAGCTTTCTTT.

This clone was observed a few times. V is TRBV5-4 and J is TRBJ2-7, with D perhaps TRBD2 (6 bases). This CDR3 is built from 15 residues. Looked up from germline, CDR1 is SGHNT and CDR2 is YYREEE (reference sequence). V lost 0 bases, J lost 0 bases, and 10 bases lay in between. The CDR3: CASSLVAGPSYEQYF. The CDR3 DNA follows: TGTGCCAGCAGCTTGGTCGCGGGGCCCTCCTACGAGCAGTACTTC.

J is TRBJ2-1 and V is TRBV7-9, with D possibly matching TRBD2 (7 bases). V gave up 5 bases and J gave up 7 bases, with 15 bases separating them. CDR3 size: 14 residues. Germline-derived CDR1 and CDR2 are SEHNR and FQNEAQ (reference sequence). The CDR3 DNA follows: TGTGCCAGCAGCCCAAACGGGGGGCGAAATGAGCAGTTCTTC. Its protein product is CASSPNGGRNEQFF.

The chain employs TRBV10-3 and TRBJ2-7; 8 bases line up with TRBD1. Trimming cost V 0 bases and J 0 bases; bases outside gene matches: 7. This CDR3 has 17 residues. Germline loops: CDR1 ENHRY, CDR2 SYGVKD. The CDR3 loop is CAISESRTGTTSYEQYF. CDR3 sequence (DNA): TGTGCCATCAGTGAGTCTAGGACAGGGACCACCTCCTACGAGCAGTACTTC.

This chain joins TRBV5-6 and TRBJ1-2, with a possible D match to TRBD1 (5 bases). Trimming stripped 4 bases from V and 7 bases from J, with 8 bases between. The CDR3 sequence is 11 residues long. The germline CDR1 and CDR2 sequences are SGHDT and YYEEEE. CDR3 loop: CASSLGGGYTF. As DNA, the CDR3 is TGTGCCAGCAGCCTGGGGGGTGGCTACACCTTC.